This TCR beta chain was obtained from a study of cytomegalovirus exposure and HLA in healthy donors. Findings and caveats of the study: Most of the TCR beta V segments (in an earlier analysis) were productive either about 87% or about 30% of the time. In a later analysis, productive TCRs from donors in an Asian-associated ancestry cluster reportedly carried fewer N-insertions than the cohort mean.

V shed 4 bases and J shed 3 bases, with 14 bases lying between them. The germline CDR1 and CDR2 sequences are SGHNT and YYREEE (reference sequence). CDR3 size: 15 residues. PCR was performed using 60 Vbeta and 13 Jbeta primers. Using immunoSEQ multiplex PCR, the repertoire was profiled, and TCRdb retains in-frame clones only, with some absent. The data hold some 220,000 clones, with around 83% observed a single time. These donors counted as nominally healthy when sampled, but unrecorded immune exposures were likely. This clone was observed a single time. Its specificity is not known. The receptor's source is a girl aged 2 to 9 in good health and CMV-seronegative. The sample was PBMCs. The rearrangement uses TRBV5-4 and TRBJ2-1, with a possible D match to TRBD1 (5 bases). CDR3 protein: CASSRGRVDYNEQFF. The CDR3 bases are TGTGCCAGCAGCCGAGGCAGGGTGGACTACAATGAGCAGTTCTTC.